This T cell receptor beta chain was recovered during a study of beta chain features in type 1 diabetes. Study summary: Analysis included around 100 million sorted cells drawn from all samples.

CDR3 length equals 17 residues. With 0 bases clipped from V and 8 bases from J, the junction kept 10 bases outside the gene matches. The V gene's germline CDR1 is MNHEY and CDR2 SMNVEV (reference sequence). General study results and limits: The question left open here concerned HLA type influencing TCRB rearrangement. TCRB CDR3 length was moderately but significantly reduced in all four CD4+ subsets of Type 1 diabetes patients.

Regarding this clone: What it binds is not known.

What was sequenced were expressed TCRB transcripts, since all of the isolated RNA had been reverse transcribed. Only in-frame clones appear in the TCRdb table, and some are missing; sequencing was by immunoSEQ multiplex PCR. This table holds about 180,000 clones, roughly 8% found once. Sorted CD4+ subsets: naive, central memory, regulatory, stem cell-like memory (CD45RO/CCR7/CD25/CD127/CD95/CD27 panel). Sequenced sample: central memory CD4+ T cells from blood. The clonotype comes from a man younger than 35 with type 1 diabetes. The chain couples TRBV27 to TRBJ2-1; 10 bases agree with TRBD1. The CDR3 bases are TGTGCCAGCAGTTTATCGGCAGGGACAGGGGACCCACATGAGCAGTTCTTC. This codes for CASSLSAGTGDPHEQFF.